The 14 T cell receptor beta chains reported below all come from one sample, sequenced in a study of cytomegalovirus exposure and HLA in healthy donors. PCR involved 60 Vbeta and 13 Jbeta primers. TCRdb keeps only in-frame clones here, not all; method: immunoSEQ multiplex PCR. This table lists just over 200,000 clones. The sequencing input was PBMCs. The origin of the receptors is a girl aged 2-9 years in good health and CMV-seropositive.

The genes are TRBV25-1 and TRBJ1-1, with a tentative D call TRBD1 (5 bases). The germline CDR1 and CDR2 sequences are MGHDK and SYGVNS. The CDR3 runs to 13 residues. V shed 4 bases and J shed 2 bases, with 8 bases lying between them. CDR3 nucleotide sequence: TGTGCCAGCAGTGGGACAAGTAACACTGAAGCTTTCTTT. Translated: CASSGTSNTEAFF.

The rearrangement links TRBV27 to TRBJ2-5, with D tentatively TRBD2 (6 bases). V was pared by 2 bases and J by 9 bases, with 13 bases between. Germline V gives CDR1 MNHEY, CDR2 SMNVEV (reference sequence). The CDR3 length is 13 residues. The CDR3 protein is CASSLGGIAAQYF. CDR3 DNA sequence: TGTGCCAGCAGTTTAGGGGGGATAGCTGCCCAGTACTTC.

J is TRBJ1-2 and V is TRBV18, with no clear D. Trimming removed 0 bases at V and 2 bases at J, with 4 bases between. This CDR3 comprises 13 residues. Germline V lookup: CDR1 KGHSH, CDR2 LQKENI. DNA for the CDR3: TGTGCCAGCTCACCACCATCAAACTATGGCTACACCTTC. Its protein is CASSPPSNYGYTF.

The V gene is TRBV15, the J gene TRBJ2-1, with no clear D. Germline-derived CDR1 and CDR2 are LNHNV and YYDKDF (reference sequence). Between the trimmed V and J ends, which lost 3 bases and 6 bases, there was a span of 12 bases. This CDR3 is built from 14 residues. The CDR3 DNA reads TGTGCCACCAGCAGCACCCTGCCGCGCAATGAGCAGTTCTTC. This codes for CATSSTLPRNEQFF.

J is TRBJ2-5 and V is TRBV15, with 10 bases identical to TRBD2. Matching the DNA end better, TRBJ2-7 makes the J call doubtful. Germline CDR1 LNHNV, CDR2 YYDKDF (reference sequence). The CDR3 contains 16 residues. The CDR3 protein is CATSRGSGRSAYEQYF. The CDR3 DNA reads as TGTGCCACCAGCAGGGGTAGCGGGAGGTCGGCCTACGAGCAGTACTTC.

The V and J genes are TRBV7-2 and TRBJ2-7; D not certain. V dropped 1 base and J dropped 0 bases, with 4 bases sitting between them. Germline V CDR1 and CDR2: SGHTA, FQGNSA. The CDR3 loop spans 13 amino acids. CDR3 amino acids: CASSLVASYEQYF. The CDR3 DNA reads TGTGCCAGCAGCTTAGTAGCCTCCTACGAGCAGTACTTC.

This sequence joins TRBV28 and TRBJ2-5; the D is unclear. Germline values: CDR1 MDHEN, CDR2 SYDVKM. V was pared by 7 bases and J by 0 bases, with 15 bases between. This CDR3 contains 15 residues. The CDR3 loop is CASIRFRGNQETQYF. DNA of the CDR3: TGTGCCAGCATACGATTCCGAGGAAACCAAGAGACCCAGTACTTC.

The J gene is TRBJ1-5, the V gene TRBV18; 7 bases are a match to TRBD1. This CDR3 comprises 18 residues. V was pared by 5 bases and J by 4 bases, with 17 bases of the junction left unmatched. Germline lookup yields CDR1 KGHSH and CDR2 LQKENI. The CDR3 region has the DNA TGTGCCAGCTCAATGGGACAGTCACCTCTATTCACTAATCAGCCCCAGCATTTT. Amino acids: CASSMGQSPLFTNQPQHF.

This chain links TRBV30 with TRBJ2-5; D is unresolved. With 7 bases removed from V and 1 base from J, the gap between germline ends came to 4 bases. The CDR3 sequence is 10 residues long. Germline V CDR1 and CDR2: GTSNPN, SVGIG (reference sequence). In DNA, the CDR3 is TGTGCCTCGGGCCAAGAGACCCAGTACTTC. Protein sequence: CASGQETQYF.

This chain joins TRBV6-4 and TRBJ2-7, with D possibly being TRBD1 (6 bases). With 6 bases removed from V and 5 bases from J, the gap between germline ends came to 17 bases. Germline assignment: CDR1 MRHNA and CDR2 SNTAGT. CDR3 length equals 14 residues. DNA for the CDR3: TGTGCCAGCAGCCGTTTAGGGGGAGTCGACGAGCAGTACTTC. Residues: CASSRLGGVDEQYF.

This chain joins TRBV27 and TRBJ2-6; D gene uncertain. Trimming removed 8 bases from V and 3 bases from J, with 11 bases in between. This CDR3 has 14 residues. The germline V gene has CDR1 MNHEY and CDR2 SMNVEV (reference sequence). The CDR3 loop reads CASYPLSGANVLTF. The CDR3, as DNA: TGTGCCAGCTACCCTTTGAGTGGGGCCAACGTCCTGACTTTC.

V is TRBV18 and J is TRBJ2-5; a possible D gene is TRBD1 (5 bases). CDR3 length equals 15 residues. The V and J ends lost 4 bases and 4 bases respectively, with 16 bases between them. CDR1 KGHSH and CDR2 LQKENI come from the germline V gene. The CDR3 DNA sequence: TGTGCCAGCTCACGAGGACACCCGGCACCAGAGACCCAGTACTTC. As protein: CASSRGHPAPETQYF.

The V gene is TRBV5-1, the J gene TRBJ2-1, with 7 bases lining up with TRBD1. This CDR3 region has 16 residues. From germline, CDR1 is SGHRS and CDR2 YFSETQ. After removal of 2 bases from V and 6 bases from J, the junction contained 11 bases not matched to a gene. The chain's CDR3 is CASSLFPSDRFNEQFF. In DNA form, the CDR3 reads TGCGCCAGCAGCTTATTCCCCTCGGACAGGTTCAATGAGCAGTTCTTC.

The chain employs TRBV4-1 and TRBJ2-6; D is ambiguous. Trimming removed 5 bases at V and 2 bases at J, with 13 bases between. CDR1 is MGHRA, CDR2 YSYEKL, per germline. This CDR3 has 16 amino acids. The CDR3 spells CASSVFLAAGANVLTF. The CDR3 region has the DNA TGCGCCAGCAGCGTTTTTTTAGCAGCTGGGGCCAACGTCCTGACTTTC.